The source of this TCR beta chain is a study of OX40 agonist ivuxolimab in advanced cancers. The overall study: Patients were infused with ivuxolimab every 2 weeks at 0.01 to 10 mg/kg. From 23 to 79 years was the age range, with a mean of roughly 64 years, and roughly 80% were male.

Concerning this clone itself: What it binds is unknown.

Blood samples were obtained at baseline, cycle 4 day 1, and cycle 7 day 1. The CDR3 runs 16 residues. J gave up 1 base and V 4 bases, and 3 bases lay outside the gene matches. Study-wide points: Among the lowest peripheral clonal expansion occurred in 0.1-3.0 mg/kg partial responders.

Method: immunoSEQ multiplex PCR; TCRdb's copy keeps in-frame clones and lacks some. The table records around 60,000 clones, roughly 90% of them present only once. This receptor was obtained from an adult with an advanced solid tumor such as melanoma, head and neck, liver or kidney cancer. The chain recombines TRBV5-3 with TRBJ2-3; 13 nucleotides align to TRBD2. TRBV5-3 is treated as an ORF (open reading frame) with a function not yet certain. The sequencing here drew on CD4+ or CD8+ T cells sorted from blood, taken in a trial of the OX40 agonist ivuxolimab. CDR3 amino acids: CARSATSGGGTDTQYF. As DNA, the CDR3 is TGTGCCAGAAGCGCTACTAGCGGGGGGGGCACAGATACGCAGTATTTT.